This is a list of T cell receptor beta chains from one sample in a study of long-term antiretroviral therapy in people with HIV. Only in-frame clones appear in the TCRdb table, and some are missing; sequencing was by immunoSEQ multiplex PCR. Of tens of thousands of clones detected, just under 85% appear once; the ten largest clones hold less than 15%. Here the sequenced sample was unsorted PBMCs, taken 1.6 years after starting antiretroviral therapy. All receptors come from a man aged 35 to 55 with HIV. The CDR3 runs from the conserved cysteine through the conserved F or W. The size field is filled for only some rows; it gives once, few, many or a size class.

cdr3_length,clone_size,v_call,j_call,cdr3_aa
11,-,TRBV30,TRBJ1-2,CAWSRESGYTF
13,-,TRBV29-1,TRBJ1-4,CSVRGGIGEKLFF
12,once,TRBV6-1,TRBJ1-2,CALTDRDDGYTF
11,-,TRBV20-1,TRBJ2-3,CSAQPADTQYF
14,-,TRBV11-3,TRBJ2-1,CASSLASGKVEQFF
12,once,TRBV10-3,TRBJ2-7,CATTPEVGEQYF
16,-,TRBV14,TRBJ2-6,CASSRGGLIGANVLTF
15,-,TRBV6-5,TRBJ2-1,CASSAGPLRYNEQFF
15,once,TRBV15,TRBJ1-1,CATSREKASNTEAFF
15,-,TRBV11-2,TRBJ2-3,CASSLGVSGTDTQYF
15,few,TRBV28,TRBJ2-1,CASSPPGLGYNEQFF
12,-,TRBV19,TRBJ2-7,CASNGEGDEQYF
16,once,TRBV6-5,TRBJ2-7,CASSYGRGPSSYEQYF
13,-,TRBV7-9,TRBJ2-3,CASSSSLADTQYF
17,-,TRBV7-2,TRBJ1-1,CASSLGGAAGLGAEAFF
17,-,TRBV5-1,TRBJ2-7,CASSLYVAGGPPYEQYF
12,few,TRBV10-1,TRBJ1-1,CASSGRATEAFF
16,-,TRBV6-6,TRBJ2-7,CASSWPPGTASYEQYF
14,-,TRBV7-3,TRBJ2-5,CASSPTGAEETQYF
16,-,TRBV4-2,TRBJ1-4,CASSQDRGPDYEKLFF
20,once,TRBV5-1,TRBJ2-3,CASSRTQGAGDLLSTDTQYF
11,-,TRBV6-1,TRBJ2-1,CASSTYNEQFF
15,medium-sized,TRBV30,TRBJ1-3,CAWTAAGGSGNTIYF
18,-,TRBV5-6,TRBJ1-4,CASSLTGDPPATNEKLFF
15,-,TRBV5-1,TRBJ2-2,CASSKGQGFTGELFF
14,-,TRBV6-1,TRBJ2-7,CASSRDKVSYEQYF
15,-,TRBV25-1,TRBJ2-1,CASSDPDTSRDEQFF
13,once,TRBV9,TRBJ2-3,CASTSGGWDTQYF
13,once,TRBV27,TRBJ2-1,CASGGRGYNEQFF
14,-,TRBV6-5,TRBJ2-6,CASRSGSGANVLTF
15,-,TRBV5-1,TRBJ1-5,CASSPGTGSYQPQHF
16,-,TRBV5-1,TRBJ2-2,CASSPRRQQNTGELFF